This TCR beta chain is drawn from a study of cytomegalovirus exposure and HLA in healthy donors. 60 Vbeta and 13 Jbeta primers were used in PCR. The repertoire was sequenced with immunoSEQ multiplex PCR; TCRdb's copy has only in-frame clones and lacks some. This table holds approximately 120,000 clones, around two thirds found once. This CDR3 region has 17 residues. With 3 bases clipped from V and 3 bases from J, the junction kept 8 bases outside the gene matches. The sequence was collected from a man in his fifties or sixties in good health and CMV-seropositive. The J gene is TRBJ2-3, the V gene TRBV5-3, with 12 bases aligning to TRBD2. TRBV5-3 is classed as an ORF, of uncertain function. Material for sequencing was PBMCs. CDR3 residues: CARSSATSGGITDTQYF. The CDR3 nucleotides are TGTGCCAGAAGCTCCGCGACTAGCGGGGGAATTACAGATACGCAGTATTTT.